The 16 T cell receptor beta chains below were found in one sample sequenced in a study of T cells in Graves' hyperthyroidism and ophthalmopathy. What was amplified from RNA transcripts were TCR beta CDR3 regions. First-round RT-PCR with HTBI primers amplified the TCR CDR3 region. TCRdb ran MiXCR on the multiplex PCR reads and lists one entry per CDR3 protein. Here the sample spans approximately 400,000 distinct CDR3 sequences, less than 20% being singletons. The sequencing sample was made of blood. These receptors were obtained from a woman in her late teens or twenties with Graves' hyperthyroidism that later progressed to Graves' ophthalmopathy.

The chain couples TRBV7-4 to TRBJ2-1; D is tentatively TRBD1 or TRBD2 (5 bases each). The CDR3 has 17 amino acids. The germline V and J ends were trimmed by 1 base and 1 base, with 14 bases remaining between them. Germline lookup yields CDR1 SGHVT and CDR2 SQSDAQ. The CDR3 sequence: CASSLELGVSSYNEQFF. The CDR3 DNA reads as TGTGCCAGCAGCTTAGAATTGGGGGTTTCTTCCTACAATGAGCAGTTCTTC.

The CDR3 DNA follows: TGCAGTGCTAGTAGTAGGATCACTGAAGCTTTCTTT. It codes for CSASSRITEAFF. The chain employs TRBV20-1 and TRBJ1-1; D uncertain. The CDR3 runs to 12 residues. Trimming took 3 bases from V and 4 from J, leaving 9 bases between them. Germline loops: CDR1 DFQATT, CDR2 SNEGSKA (reference sequence).

In this sample, this clonotype turned up many times. V is TRBV6-9 and J is TRBJ1-4; D unclear. Trimming removed 2 bases at V and 4 bases at J, with 5 bases between. This CDR3 region has 13 residues. Germline CDR1 and CDR2: MNHGY and SVAAGI. The DNA for the CDR3 is TGTGCCAGCAGTTATCCACGTAATGAAAAACTGTTTTTT. This codes for CASSYPRNEKLFF.

This clonotype was found many times. This rearrangement joins TRBV28 to TRBJ1-5; 7 bases are shared with TRBD1. V lost 9 bases and J lost 1; bases outside the gene matches: 12. CDR3 length: 16 amino acids. Germline V gene lookup returns CDR1 MDHEN and CDR2 SYDVKM. Here the CDR3 reads CASWGRGEGSNQPQHF. The DNA for the CDR3 is TGTGCCAGTTGGGGCAGGGGGGAAGGGAGCAATCAGCCCCAGCATTTT.

This clonotype turned up a few times. The J gene is TRBJ1-2, the V gene TRBV24-1; possibly TRBD1 for D (6 bases). With 3 bases removed from V and 5 bases from J, the gap between germline ends came to 9 bases. This CDR3 contains 13 residues. Per germline, CDR1 KGHDR and CDR2 SFDVKD. CDR3 protein: CATSDPTGYGYTF. The CDR3 coding sequence is TGTGCCACCAGTGATCCCACAGGGTATGGCTACACCTTC.

V usage is TRBV11-3 and J usage is TRBJ2-3; perhaps TRBD2 as D (5 bases). Trimming stripped 5 bases from V and 1 base from J, with 10 bases between. The germline V gene encodes CDR1 SGHNT and CDR2 YENEEA. This CDR3 is built from 14 residues. The CDR3 loop is CASSRGLRTDTQYF. CDR3 DNA: TGTGCCAGCAGCCGGGGATTGCGCACAGATACGCAGTATTTT.

The table lists this clonotype with many counts. The gene calls are TRBV7-9 and TRBJ2-7; 7 positions match TRBD1. This CDR3 comprises 14 residues. The germline gives CDR1 SEHNR, CDR2 FQNEAQ (reference sequence). J gave up 2 bases and V 5 bases, and 6 bases lay outside the gene matches. The chain's CDR3 is CASSQKQGPYEQYF. In DNA form, the CDR3 reads TGTGCCAGCAGCCAAAAACAGGGGCCCTACGAGCAGTACTTC.

This clonotype was recorded many times. The chain recombines TRBV27 with TRBJ2-1; 10 bases align to TRBD1. Germline assignment: CDR1 MNHEY and CDR2 SMNVEV (reference sequence). V shed 5 bases, J shed 0 bases, and the junction held 4 bases outside the gene matches. The CDR3 is 16 amino acids. CDR3 nucleotides: TGTGCCAGCAGTGTGGGACAGGGGCTCTCCTACAATGAGCAGTTCTTC. Residues: CASSVGQGLSYNEQFF.

This clonotype has at least ten counts. This chain joins TRBV6-5 and TRBJ2-7; possible D gene TRBD2, 5 bases. The CDR3 has 13 residues. Germline V gene sequence: CDR1 MNHEY, CDR2 SVGAGI. Trimming took off 0 bases at V and 6 bases at J, with 9 bases between the two ends. CDR3 in amino acids: CASSYSGGGEQYF. CDR3 coding DNA: TGTGCCAGCAGTTACTCCGGAGGTGGCGAGCAGTACTTC.

This clonotype was recorded a few times. V and J are TRBV30 and TRBJ1-6, with D possibly TRBD1 on 6 matching bases. V gave up 2 bases and J gave up 15 bases, with 20 bases separating them. The length of the CDR3 is 14 residues. Germline CDR1 GTSNPN, CDR2 SVGIG (reference sequence). The chain's CDR3 is CAWSRTDTVLVLHF. The CDR3 nucleotides read TGTGCCTGGAGTAGGACAGATACGGTTTTGGTCCTCCACTTT.

This clonotype was counted at least ten times. V is TRBV2 and J is TRBJ1-1, with D possibly matching TRBD1 (5 bases). The germline V and J ends were trimmed by 8 bases and 8 bases, with 9 bases remaining between them. Per the germline V gene, CDR1 is SNHLY and CDR2 is FYNNEI. The CDR3 extends over 10 amino acids. The CDR3 reads CASSRTEAFF. The CDR3 nucleotides read TGTGCCAGCTCAAGGACAGAAGCTTTCTTT.

This clonotype was observed many times. This chain joins TRBV3-1 and TRBJ2-5; the D gene is possibly TRBD1 (5 bases). The germline CDR1 and CDR2 sequences are LGHDT and YNNKEL (reference sequence). Trimming removed 2 bases from V and 4 bases from J, with 17 bases in between. The CDR3 covers 16 residues. CDR3: CASSQNQGGWRETQYF. The CDR3 nucleotides are TGTGCCAGCAGCCAAAATCAGGGCGGTTGGCGAGAGACCCAGTACTTC.

This clonotype came up a few times. The chain has TRBV19 and TRBJ1-5; D not resolved. In germline, CDR1 is LNHDA, CDR2 SQIVND (reference sequence). With 3 bases removed from V and 13 bases from J, the gap between germline ends came to 10 bases. The CDR3 has 11 residues. CDR3 nucleotide sequence: TGTGCCAGTAGTATTGGTACGGTTCAGCATTTT. It is translated as CASSIGTVQHF.

This rearrangement joins TRBV4-1 to TRBJ2-7; 12 bases fit TRBD2. The CDR3 covers 16 residues. V shed 1 base and J 1 base; nucleotides not matched to a gene: 2. From germline, CDR1 is MGHRA and CDR2 YSYEKL. CDR3 nucleotides: TGCGCCAGCAGCCAAGGACTAGCGGGAGTTTCCTACGAGCAGTACTTC. As protein: CASSQGLAGVSYEQYF.

This clonotype occurred many times. This rearrangement joins TRBV4-2 to TRBJ2-1; perhaps TRBD2 as D (6 bases). CDR1 and CDR2 (germline): LGHNA, YNFKEQ. Trimming cost V 0 bases and J 6 bases, with 15 bases left between them. This CDR3 comprises 16 residues. The DNA for the CDR3 is TGTGCCAGCAGCCAAGATGTGGCTAGCGCATCCAATGAGCAGTTCTTC. It encodes CASSQDVASASNEQFF.

The sample holds many counts of this clonotype. This rearrangement joins TRBV6-1 to TRBJ2-5; the match to TRBD2 covers 15 bases. V gave up 2 bases and J gave up 4 bases; unmatched junction bases: 14. The length of the CDR3 is 20 residues. Per germline, CDR1 MNHNS and CDR2 SASEGT. For the CDR3, the DNA is TGTGCCAGCAGTGAAACAAGCGGGGTGGGGACTAGCGGGAGGAGAGAGACCCAGTACTTC. This encodes CASSETSGVGTSGRRETQYF.